The entry below gives a single T cell receptor beta chain sequence along with its context. This sample is drawn from a study of cytomegalovirus exposure and HLA in healthy donors. After removal of 0 bases from V and 6 bases from J, the junction contained 2 bases not matched to a gene. Germline V gives CDR1 SGHRS, CDR2 YFSETQ. This CDR3 contains 15 residues. The PCR was carried out with 60 Vbeta primers and 13 Jbeta primers. The assay was immunoSEQ multiplex PCR, and TCRdb's table has in-frame clones only and misses some. The sample consists of under 150,000 clones, 75% of them appearing once. This TCR derives from a man aged 25-40 years in good health and CMV-seronegative. The rearrangement links TRBV5-1 to TRBJ2-1; 11 bases align to TRBD2. The sequenced material came from PBMCs. The CDR3 protein is CASSLELAGVNEQFF. The CDR3 DNA reads as TGCGCCAGCAGCTTGGAACTAGCGGGGGTCAATGAGCAGTTCTTC.